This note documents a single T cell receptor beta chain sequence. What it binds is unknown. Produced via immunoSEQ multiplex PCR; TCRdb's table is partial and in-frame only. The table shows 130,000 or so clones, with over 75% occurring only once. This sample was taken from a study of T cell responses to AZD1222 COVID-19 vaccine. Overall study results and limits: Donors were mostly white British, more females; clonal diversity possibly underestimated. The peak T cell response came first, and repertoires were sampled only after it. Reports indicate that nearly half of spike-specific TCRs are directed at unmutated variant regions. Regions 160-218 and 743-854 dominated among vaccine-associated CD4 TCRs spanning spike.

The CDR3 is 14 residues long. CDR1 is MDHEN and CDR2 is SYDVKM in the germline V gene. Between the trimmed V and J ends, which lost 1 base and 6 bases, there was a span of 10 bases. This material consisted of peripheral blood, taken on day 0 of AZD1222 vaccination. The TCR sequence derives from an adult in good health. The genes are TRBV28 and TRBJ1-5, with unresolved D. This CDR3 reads CASSLFGFTQPQHF. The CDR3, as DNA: TGTGCCAGCAGTTTATTTGGGTTTACTCAGCCCCAGCATTTT.